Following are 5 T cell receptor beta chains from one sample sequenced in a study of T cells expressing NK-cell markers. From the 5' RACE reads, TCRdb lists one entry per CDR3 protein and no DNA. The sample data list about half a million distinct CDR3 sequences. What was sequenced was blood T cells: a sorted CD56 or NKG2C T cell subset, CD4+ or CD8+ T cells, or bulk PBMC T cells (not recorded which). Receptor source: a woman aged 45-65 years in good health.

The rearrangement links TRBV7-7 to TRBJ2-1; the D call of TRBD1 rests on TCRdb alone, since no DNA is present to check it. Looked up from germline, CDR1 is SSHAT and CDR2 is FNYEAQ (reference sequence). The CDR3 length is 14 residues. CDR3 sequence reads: CASSLDRGSGEQFF.

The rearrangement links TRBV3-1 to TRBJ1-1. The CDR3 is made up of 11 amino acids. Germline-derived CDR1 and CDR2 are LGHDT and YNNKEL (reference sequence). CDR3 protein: CASSSHGEAFF. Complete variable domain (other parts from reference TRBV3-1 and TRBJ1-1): DTAVSQTPKYLVTQMGNDKSIKCEQNLGHDTMYWYKQDSKKFLKIMFSYNNKELIINETVPNRFSPKSPDKAHLNLHINSLELGDSAVYFCASSSHGEAFFGQGTRLTVV.

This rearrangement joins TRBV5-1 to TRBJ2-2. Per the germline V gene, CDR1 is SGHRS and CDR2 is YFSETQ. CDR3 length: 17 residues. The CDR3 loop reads CASSLGLWIANTGELFF.

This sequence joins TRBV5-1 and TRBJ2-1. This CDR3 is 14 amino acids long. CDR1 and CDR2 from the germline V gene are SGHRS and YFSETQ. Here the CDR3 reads CASSWGVWDDEQFF.

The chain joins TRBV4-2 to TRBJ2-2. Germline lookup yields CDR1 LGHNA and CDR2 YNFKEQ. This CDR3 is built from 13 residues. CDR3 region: CAGSGMNTGELFF.